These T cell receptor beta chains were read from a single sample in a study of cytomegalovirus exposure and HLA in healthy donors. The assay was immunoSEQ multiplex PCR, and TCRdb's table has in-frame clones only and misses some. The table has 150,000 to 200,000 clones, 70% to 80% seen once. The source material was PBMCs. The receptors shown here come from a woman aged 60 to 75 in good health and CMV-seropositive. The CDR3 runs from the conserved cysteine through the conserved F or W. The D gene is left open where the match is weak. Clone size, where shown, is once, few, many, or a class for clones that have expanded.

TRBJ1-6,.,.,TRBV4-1,TGCGCCAGCAGCCAAGTGTCAGGCAGGGCCAATTCACCCCTCCACTTT,CASSQVSGRANSPLHF
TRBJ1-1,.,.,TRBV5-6,TGTGCCAGCCTCTGGGGGCGGAACACTGAAGCTTTCTTT,CASLWGRNTEAFF
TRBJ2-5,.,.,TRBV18,TGTGCCAGCTCACCCCTCGGTACGGGAGAGACCCAGTACTTC,CASSPLGTGETQYF
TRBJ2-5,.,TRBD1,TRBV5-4,TGTGCCAGCAGCGTGCCCGGGGCAGGGGGACAAGAGACCCAGTACTTC,CASSVPGAGGQETQYF
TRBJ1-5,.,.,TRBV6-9,TGTGCCAGCAGTTATAGGGTTCCCAGGGCCAATCAGCCCCAGCATTTT,CASSYRVPRANQPQHF
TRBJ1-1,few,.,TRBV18,TGTGCCAGCTCACCACAGAACGGGGGGAACACTGAAGCTTTCTTT,CASSPQNGGNTEAFF
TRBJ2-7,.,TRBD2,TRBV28,TGTGCCACCAGTCGGGTCGGACTAGCGGGGGACGAGCAGTACTTC,CATSRVGLAGDEQYF
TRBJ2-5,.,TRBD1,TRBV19,TGTGCCAGTAGTATAGCAGGGGCAGGGGGAGAGACCCAGTACTTC,CASSIAGAGGETQYF
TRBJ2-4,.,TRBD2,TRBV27,TGTGCCAGCAGTTTGTGGGAGGGTTCCCTTCAGTACTTC,CASSLWEGSLQYF
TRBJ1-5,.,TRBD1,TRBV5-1,TGCGCCAGCAGCCTCGGACAGGGAGGGTTTGAGCCCCAGCATTTT,CASSLGQGGFEPQHF
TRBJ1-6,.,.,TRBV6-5,TGTGCCAGCAGGCAGGGCGGCTATAATTCACCCCTCCACTTT,CASRQGGYNSPLHF
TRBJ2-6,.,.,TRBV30,TGTGCCTGGAGTGTCGGGTTCTCTGGGGCCAACGTCCTGACTTTC,CAWSVGFSGANVLTF
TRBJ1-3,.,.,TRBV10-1,TGCGCCAGCAGTGAGTCGATTGGTATCCTATACGGCGGCTCTGGAAACACCATATATTTT,CASSESIGILYGGSGNTIYF
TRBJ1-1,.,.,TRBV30,TGTGCCTGGAGTCCTATCATGAACACTGAAGCTTTCTTT,CAWSPIMNTEAFF
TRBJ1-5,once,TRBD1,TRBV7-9,TGTGCCAGCAGCTTAGATGTGGGACAGGGGAATCAGCCCCAGCATTTT,CASSLDVGQGNQPQHF
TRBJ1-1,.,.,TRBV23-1,TGCGCCAGCAGTCAAGATCGTGCGGGCCCCAACACTGAAGCTTTCTTT,CASSQDRAGPNTEAFF
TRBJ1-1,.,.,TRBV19,TGTGCCAGTAGTATACCGGGAGGGACTGAAGCTTTCTTT,CASSIPGGTEAFF
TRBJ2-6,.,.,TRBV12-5,TGTGCTAGTGGTCCACGGGGGGCGGGAGGGGCCAACGTCCTGACTTTC,CASGPRGAGGANVLTF
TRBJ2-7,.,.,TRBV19,TGTGCCAGTAGTATACATCGGACGGGGGTCTACGAGCAGTACTTC,CASSIHRTGVYEQYF
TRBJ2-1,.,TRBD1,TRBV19,TGTGCCAGTAGCCCGACAGGGGTCAATGAGCAGTTCTTC,CASSPTGVNEQFF
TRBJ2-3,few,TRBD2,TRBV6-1,TGTGCCAGCACCCAAGGGAGGGCTGGTTTGGATACGCAGTATTTT,CASTQGRAGLDTQYF
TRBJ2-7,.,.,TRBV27,TGTGCCAGCAGTTTAGCCAGAACCTACGAGCAGTACTTC,CASSLARTYEQYF
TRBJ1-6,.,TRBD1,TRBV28,TGTGCCAGCAGCTCCGGACAGGGAAATTCACCCCTCCACTTT,CASSSGQGNSPLHF
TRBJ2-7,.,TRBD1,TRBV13,TGTGCCAGCAGCGGACCGGGACAGGGTGAAACGCTCTCCCGTTTC,CASSGPGQGETLSRF
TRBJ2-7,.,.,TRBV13,TGTGCCAGCAGCTTAACGGGAGCGGGCTCCTACGAGCAGTACTTC,CASSLTGAGSYEQYF
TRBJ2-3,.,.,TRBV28,TGTGCCAGCAGCCGTGAGCGGGCCCCAATGTCAGATACGCAGTATTTT,CASSRERAPMSDTQYF
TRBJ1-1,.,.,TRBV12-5,TGTGCTAGTGGTTTTTCTTCGGGGAACACTGAAGCTTTCTTT,CASGFSSGNTEAFF
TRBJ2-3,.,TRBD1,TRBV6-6,TGTGCCAGCAGTTACCAGACAGGGGTCAAAGATACGCAGTATTTT,CASSYQTGVKDTQYF
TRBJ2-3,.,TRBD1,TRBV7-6,TGTGCCAGCAGCTTCGGGACAGAAAGGACAGATACGCAGTATTTT,CASSFGTERTDTQYF
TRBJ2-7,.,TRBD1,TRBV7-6,TGTGCCAGCAGCTACCGGGACAGTCCATCCGAGCAGTACTTC,CASSYRDSPSEQYF
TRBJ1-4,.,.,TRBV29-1,TGCAGCGCCGCAACTAATGAAAAACTGTTTTTT,CSAATNEKLFF
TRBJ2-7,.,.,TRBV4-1,TGCGCCAGCAGCCAAGAATTGGACAACATTGCCTACGAGCAGTACTTC,CASSQELDNIAYEQYF
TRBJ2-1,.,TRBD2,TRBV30,TGTGCCTGCCGTCTAGCGGGAGGGGGCAATGAGCAGTTCTTC,CACRLAGGGNEQFF
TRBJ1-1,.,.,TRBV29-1,TGCAGCGTTGAAGTCCGACAGAACACTGAAGCTTTCTTT,CSVEVRQNTEAFF
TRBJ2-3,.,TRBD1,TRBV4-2,TGTGCCAGCAGCAAAGGAACAGGGGTGGATACGCAGTATTTT,CASSKGTGVDTQYF
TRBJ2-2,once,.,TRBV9,TGTGCCAGCAGCGTACAGGGGAGGGACACCGGGGAGCTGTTTTTT,CASSVQGRDTGELFF